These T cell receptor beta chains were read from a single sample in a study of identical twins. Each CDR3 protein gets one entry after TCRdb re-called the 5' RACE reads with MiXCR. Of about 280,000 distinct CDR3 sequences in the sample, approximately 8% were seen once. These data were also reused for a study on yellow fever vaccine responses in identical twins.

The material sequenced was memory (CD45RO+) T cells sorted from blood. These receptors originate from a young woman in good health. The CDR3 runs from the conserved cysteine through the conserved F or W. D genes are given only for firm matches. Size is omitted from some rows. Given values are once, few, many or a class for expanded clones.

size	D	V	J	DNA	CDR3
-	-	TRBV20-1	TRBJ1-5	TGCAGTGCTAGGGTCGGGGCCTCGGATCAGCCCCAGCATTTT	CSARVGASDQPQHF
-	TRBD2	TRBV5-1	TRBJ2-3	TGCGCCAGCAGCTTGGGCGGGAGCGAGGATACGCAGTATTTT	CASSLGGSEDTQYF
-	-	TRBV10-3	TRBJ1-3	TGTGCCATCAGACAGATCTCTGGAAACACCATATATTTT	CAIRQISGNTIYF
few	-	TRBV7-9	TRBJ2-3	TGTGCCAGCAGCTCGGTAATCACTCGCACAGATACGCAGTATTTT	CASSSVITRTDTQYF
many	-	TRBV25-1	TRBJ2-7	TGTGCCAGCAGTGATGAGGGCTCCCACGAGCAGTACTTC	CASSDEGSHEQYF
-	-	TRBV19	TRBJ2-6	TGTGCCAGTAGTACCCAAATCGGGGCCAACGTCCTGACTTTC	CASSTQIGANVLTF
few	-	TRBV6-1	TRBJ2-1	TGTGCCAGCAGCCACAACAGGGTGCTGAACCTTGAGCAGTTCTTC	CASSHNRVLNLEQFF
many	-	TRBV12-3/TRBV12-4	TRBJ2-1	TGTGCGGTGGGACTGTCCTACAATGAGCAGTTCTTC	CAVGLSYNEQFF
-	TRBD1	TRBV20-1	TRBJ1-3	TGCAGTGCTCCAACAGGGGGCGCGGGAAACACCATATATTTT	CSAPTGGAGNTIYF
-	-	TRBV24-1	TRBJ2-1	TGTGCCACCCGACCAGCGGACCGGGACAATGAGCAGTTCTTC	CATRPADRDNEQFF
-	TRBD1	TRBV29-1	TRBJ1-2	TGCAGCGTGGAAGAGACAGGGGCACCTAACTATGGCTACACCTTC	CSVEETGAPNYGYTF
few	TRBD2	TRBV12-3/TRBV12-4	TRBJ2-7	TGTGCCAGCGGATGGACTAGCTACGAGCAGTACTTC	CASGWTSYEQYF
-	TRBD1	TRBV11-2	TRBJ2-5	TGTGCCAGCAGACGCGGGACAGGGGGGAGTGGGGAGACCCAGTACTTC	CASRRGTGGSGETQYF
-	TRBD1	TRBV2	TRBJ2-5	TGTGCCAGCAGCCCCCGGACAGGGGGACGCGAGACCCAGTACTTC	CASSPRTGGRETQYF
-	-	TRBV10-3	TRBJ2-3	TGTGCCATCAGTGAGTCGGTGGGAGTGACGCAGTATTTT	CAISESVGVTQYF
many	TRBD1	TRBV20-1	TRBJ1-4	TGCAGTGCTAGAAAGGGGGCAAGTAGGAATGAAAAACTGTTTTTT	CSARKGASRNEKLFF
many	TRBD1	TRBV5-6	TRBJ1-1	TGTGCCAGCAGCGGGGGACAGCATTTGAACACTGAAGCTTTCTTT	CASSGGQHLNTEAFF
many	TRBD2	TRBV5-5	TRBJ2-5	TGTGCCAGCAGCTTGATAACGGGGGGCCAAGAGACCCAGTACTTC	CASSLITGGQETQYF
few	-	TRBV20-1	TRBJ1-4	TGCAGTGCAACCCGTACGCCTAATGAAAAACTGTTTTTT	CSATRTPNEKLFF
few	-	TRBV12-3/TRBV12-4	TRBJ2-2	TGTGCCAGCAGTTTAGTCGGTCAGGGTCCCGGGGAGCTGTTTTTT	CASSLVGQGPGELFF
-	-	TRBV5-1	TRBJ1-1	TGCGCCAGCAGCTTGTGGGGGAGGGGCGTGAACACTGAAGCTTTCTTT	CASSLWGRGVNTEAFF
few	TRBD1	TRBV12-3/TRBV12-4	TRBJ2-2	TGTGCCAGCAGTTTGAGGGGGCTGGACACCGGGGAGCTGTTTTTT	CASSLRGLDTGELFF
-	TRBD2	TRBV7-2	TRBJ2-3	TGTGCCAGCAGCAGATTGGGACTAGCGGGAAACACAGATACGCAGTATTTT	CASSRLGLAGNTDTQYF
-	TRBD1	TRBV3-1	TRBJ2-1	TGTGCCACCTGCCAACTTGGGGGGAAACGGGACAGGGTGATAGGTGAGCAGTTCTTC	CATCQLGGKRDRVIGEQFF
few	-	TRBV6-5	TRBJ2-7	TGTGCCAGCAGTTACTCGATATTTTACGAGCAGTACTTC	CASSYSIFYEQYF
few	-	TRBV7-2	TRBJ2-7	TGTGCCAGCAGAAAGGCAGGAACAGGTTTCACCTACGAGCAGTACTTC	CASRKAGTGFTYEQYF
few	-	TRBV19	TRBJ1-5	TGTGCCAGTAGTAAACGTCAAGGTTATAGCAATCAGCCCCAGCATTTT	CASSKRQGYSNQPQHF
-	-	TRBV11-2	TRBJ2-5	TGTGCCAGCAGCCAAGGACTGTTCCAAGAGACCCAGTACTTC	CASSQGLFQETQYF
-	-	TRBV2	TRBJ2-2	TGTGCCAGCAGTGACGCGGGGTTTGGCACCGGGGAGCTGTTTTTT	CASSDAGFGTGELFF
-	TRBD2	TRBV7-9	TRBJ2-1	TGTGCCAGCAGCTTTAGCGGGAGGGCCGTGGATGAGCAGTTCTTC	CASSFSGRAVDEQFF
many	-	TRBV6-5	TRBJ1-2	TGTGCCAGCAGCCTAACAGGGAATGGCTACACCTTC	CASSLTGNGYTF
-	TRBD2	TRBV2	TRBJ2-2	TGTGCCAGCAGTGCGGGGGGGCGCCCCGGGGAGCTGTTTTTT	CASSAGGRPGELFF
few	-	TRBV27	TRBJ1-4	TGTGCCAGCCGGGGCTTGGAAAAACTGTTTTTT	CASRGLEKLFF
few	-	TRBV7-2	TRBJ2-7	TGTGCCAGCAGCTTAGGTCTCGTCGCCGAGCAGTACTTC	CASSLGLVAEQYF
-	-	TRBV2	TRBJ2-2	TGTGCCAGCATGCCCCCGGTCACCGGGGAGCTGTTTTTT	CASMPPVTGELFF
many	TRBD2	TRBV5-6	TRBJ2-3	TGTGCCAGCAGCAACGGGGGGTTAGATACGCAGTATTTT	CASSNGGLDTQYF
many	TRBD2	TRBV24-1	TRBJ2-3	TGTGCCACCAGTGACACGACTAGCGGGAGCACAGATACGCAGTATTTT	CATSDTTSGSTDTQYF
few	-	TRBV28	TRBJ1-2	TGTGCCAGCAGTTTAAGTCGGGGGACACTGGATGGCTACACCTTC	CASSLSRGTLDGYTF
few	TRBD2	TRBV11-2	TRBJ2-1	TGTGCCAGCAGCCTTACAATAGCGGGGGGCCAATACTACAATGAGCAGTTCTTC	CASSLTIAGGQYYNEQFF
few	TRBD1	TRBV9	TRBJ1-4	TGTGCCAGCAGCGAGAGAGGGGGCCAGGGTGAAAAACTGTTTTTT	CASSERGGQGEKLFF